What follows are 13 T cell receptor beta chains derived from one specimen sequenced in a study of OX40 agonist ivuxolimab in advanced cancers. The protocol was immunoSEQ multiplex PCR, while the TCRdb copy is restricted to in-frame clones and leaves out a portion. There are roughly 80,000 clones in the sample; around 85% occur only once, and 1.5% to 2% lies in the top ten. The sample in question was CD4+ or CD8+ T cells sorted from blood, obtained in a trial of the OX40 agonist ivuxolimab. Receptors were obtained from an adult with an advanced solid tumor such as melanoma, head and neck, liver or kidney cancer.

This clone came up once. V gene TRBV28 combines with J gene TRBJ2-5; 11 bases fit TRBD2. The CDR3 has 17 amino acids. Germline V gene data show CDR1 as MDHEN and CDR2 as SYDVKM. V lost 6 bases and J lost 2; bases outside the gene matches: 11. The CDR3 bases are TGTGCCAGCAGCCGTAGGTCGGGACTAGCGGAACAAGAGACCCAGTACTTC. Translated: CASSRRSGLAEQETQYF.

The V call is TRBV7-2, the J call TRBJ1-5; 10 nucleotides agree with TRBD1. The V and J ends lost 2 bases and 4 bases, in that order; junction bases with no gene match: 8. The CDR3 covers 17 residues. The germline V gene has CDR1 SGHTA and CDR2 FQGNSA. The CDR3 nucleotides read TGTGCCAGCAGCTTAACAAGGACAGGGGGGTATAATCAGCCCCAGCATTTT. Its translation: CASSLTRTGGYNQPQHF.

The V gene is TRBV28, the J gene TRBJ1-1; no clear D gene. The V end lost 6 bases, the J end lost 5 bases, and 16 bases lay between the germline ends. Germline V CDR1 and CDR2: MDHEN, SYDVKM. This CDR3 contains 14 residues. The CDR3 bases are TGTGCCAGCAGCCCCCCCGCCGTGGGGACTGAAGCTTTCTTT. This gives the protein CASSPPAVGTEAFF.

The chain links TRBV7-9 to TRBJ2-1; D possibly corresponds to TRBD2 (6 bases). V lost 3 bases and J 2 bases, leaving 14 bases between the germline ends. The germline gives CDR1 SEHNR, CDR2 FQNEAQ (reference sequence). This CDR3 is built from 16 residues. Here the CDR3 DNA reads TGTGCCAGCAGCTTCATACGGGAGAAAGCCTACAATGAGCAGTTCTTC. Translating gives CASSFIREKAYNEQFF.

This chain joins TRBV28 and TRBJ1-2, with 10 bases identical to TRBD1. This CDR3 is built from 14 residues. V lost 8 bases to trimming and J lost 4 bases; unmatched junction nucleotides: 7. Germline CDR1 is MDHEN and CDR2 is SYDVKM. The CDR3 here is CASFLGQGSYGYTF. CDR3 bases: TGTGCCAGCTTCCTGGGACAGGGGTCCTATGGCTACACCTTC.

The CDR3 coding sequence is TGTGCCAGCAGCTTAGCAGAGAATGGCTACACCTTC. It yields the protein CASSLAENGYTF. This chain connects TRBV11-2 to TRBJ1-2; D gene uncertain. In germline, CDR1 is SGHAT, CDR2 FQNNGV. V lost 1 base, J lost 6 bases, and 6 bases lay in between. The CDR3 extends over 12 amino acids. Drawing the rest from reference TRBV11-2 and TRBJ1-2, the complete variable domain is EAGVAQSPRYKIIEKRQSVAFWCNPISGHATLYWYQQILGQGPKLLIQFQNNGVVDDSQLPKDRFSAERLKGVDSTLKIQPAKLEDSAVYLCASSLAENGYTFGSGTRLTVV.

Only one count was recorded for this clone. This chain connects TRBV2 to TRBJ1-1; no clear D gene. Germline loops: CDR1 SNHLY, CDR2 FYNNEI. The V end lost 2 bases, the J end lost 0 bases, and 7 bases lay between the germline ends. This CDR3 region has 14 residues. The CDR3 loop reads CASSERQVNTEAFF. For the CDR3, the DNA is TGTGCCAGCAGTGAACGCCAGGTGAACACTGAAGCTTTCTTT.

The V call is TRBV28, the J call TRBJ2-7; 7 bases align to TRBD1. Germline CDR1 and CDR2: MDHEN and SYDVKM. The CDR3 consists of 14 residues. The trim removed 6 bases at V and 2 bases at J, leaving 7 bases unmatched. CDR3 coding DNA: TGTGCCAGCAGCGTACCGGGACAGACCTACGAGCAGTACTTC. Protein: CASSVPGQTYEQYF.

This clone showed up just once. The chain combines TRBV6-5 with TRBJ2-1; D perhaps matches TRBD1 (6 bases). The CDR3 consists of 14 residues. Deletions cut 4 bases from V and 8 bases from J, with 15 bases between. Germline values: CDR1 MNHEY, CDR2 SVGAGI. The DNA of the CDR3 is TGTGCCAGCAGTTCCCCTAAACAGGGTGATGAGCAGTTCTTC. This gives the protein CASSSPKQGDEQFF.

The V call is TRBV29-1, the J call TRBJ2-1, with a weak D call TRBD2 (6 bases). This CDR3 has 13 residues. The V gene lost 4 bases and the J gene lost 7 bases, with 14 bases spanning the gap. The germline V gene encodes CDR1 SQVTM and CDR2 ANQGSEA. The CDR3 protein is CSVVGSGWNEQFF. CDR3 DNA sequence: TGCAGCGTTGTGGGAAGCGGGTGGAATGAGCAGTTCTTC.

The J gene is TRBJ1-5, the V gene TRBV15, with D uncertain. This CDR3 spans 13 amino acids. The germline V and J ends were trimmed by 0 bases and 4 bases, with 4 bases remaining between them. The germline V gene encodes CDR1 LNHNV and CDR2 YYDKDF (reference sequence). As DNA, the CDR3 is TGTGCCACCAGCAGAGATCAGAATCAGCCCCAGCATTTT. Translated: CATSRDQNQPQHF. The full variable domain, rest sourced from reference TRBV15 and TRBJ1-5, is DAMVIQNPRYQVTQFGKPVTLSCSQTLNHNVMYWYQQKSSQAPKLLFHYYDKDFNNEADTPDNFQSRRPNTSFCFLDIRSPGLGDTAMYLCATSRDQNQPQHFGDGTRLSIL.

This chain connects TRBV6-5 to TRBJ1-3; D uncertain. CDR1 and CDR2 (germline): MNHEY, SVGAGI. V was trimmed by 2 bases and J by 7 bases, leaving 3 bases between them. CDR3 length equals 11 residues. CDR3 protein: CASSYGNTIYF. Here the CDR3 DNA reads TGTGCCAGCAGTTACGGGAACACCATATATTTT.

This chain connects TRBV6-5 to TRBJ2-3; the match to TRBD1 covers 8 bases. Germline values: CDR1 MNHEY, CDR2 SVGAGI. With V trimmed by 6 bases and J by 4 bases, 9 bases remained unmatched. There are 15 residues in the CDR3. CDR3 nucleotides: TGTGCCAGCAGCAACAGGGGGTTCGGGGCAGATACGCAGTATTTT. It specifies CASSNRGFGADTQYF.